This T cell receptor (beta chain) was observed in a study of blood T cell repertoires in COVID-19. At the level of the study: The United States, Italy and Spain provided the acute and convalescent COVID-19 samples. PBMCs, B-cell-depleted T cells, or T cells provided the cDNA or gDNA that made up the material.

Authors' analysis steps: Amplified reference gene primers provided the basis for estimating nucleated cell counts. Sequencing used immunoSEQ multiplex PCR; TCRdb keeps in-frame clones, though not all of them. V, J and clone size are taken as reported in that table, and D and trimming were inferred from the DNA itself. Of some 400,000 clones listed, about 90% are singletons. V lost 6 bases and J lost 0, with 14 bases in between. Germline-derived CDR1 and CDR2 are MNHEY and SVGAGI. The CDR3 covers 15 residues. Seattle researchers signed up patients amid active infection and tracked them longitudinally. This sequence joins TRBV6-5 and TRBJ2-5, with D possibly matching TRBD2 (6 bases). The sample was peripheral blood. This clonotype originated in a woman in her 30s with COVID-19, enrolled during active disease. CDR3 DNA sequence: TGTGCCAGCAGCCGAGGCGGGACTTACCAAGAGACCCAGTACTTC. Translation gives CASSRGGTYQETQYF.